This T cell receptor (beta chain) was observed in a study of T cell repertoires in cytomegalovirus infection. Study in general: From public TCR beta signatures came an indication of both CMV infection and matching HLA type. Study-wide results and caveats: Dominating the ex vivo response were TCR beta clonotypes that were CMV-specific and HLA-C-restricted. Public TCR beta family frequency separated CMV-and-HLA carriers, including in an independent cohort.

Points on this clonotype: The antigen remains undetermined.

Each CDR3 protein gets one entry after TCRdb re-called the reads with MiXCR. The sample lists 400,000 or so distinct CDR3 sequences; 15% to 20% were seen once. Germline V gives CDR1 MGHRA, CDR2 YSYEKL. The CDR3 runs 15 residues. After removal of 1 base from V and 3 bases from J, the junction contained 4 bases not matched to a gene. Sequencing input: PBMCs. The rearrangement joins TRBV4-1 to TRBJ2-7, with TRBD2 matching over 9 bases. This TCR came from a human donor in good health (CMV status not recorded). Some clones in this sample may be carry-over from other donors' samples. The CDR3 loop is CASSQGSGGSYEQYF. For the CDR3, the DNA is TGCGCCAGCAGCCAAGGTAGCGGGGGCAGCTACGAGCAGTACTTC.